Listed here are 27 T cell receptor beta chains from one sample, sequenced in a study of PD-L1 blockade in urothelial cancer. Repertoires were generated with immunoSEQ multiplex PCR, while TCRdb's copy carries only in-frame clones and drops some. The table includes approximately 48,000 clones, about 83% detected once. As to time point: pretreatment peripheral blood. Sample: PBMCs, taken around atezolizumab (anti-PD-L1) treatment. These receptors came from a woman aged 55-70 years with urothelial cancer.

The chain combines TRBV15 with TRBJ1-1, with 7 bases matching TRBD1. The J segment lost 2 bases and the V segment lost 0 bases, leaving 6 bases of the junction unmatched. Germline CDR1 is LNHNV and CDR2 is YYDKDF (reference sequence). This CDR3 contains 16 residues. CDR3 bases: TGTGCCACCAGCAGAGAGAGACAGGGAACAAACACTGAAGCTTTCTTT. It codes for CATSRERQGTNTEAFF.

The chain combines TRBV7-2 with TRBJ2-5; 14 nucleotides agree with TRBD2. The junction had 13 bases not matched to a gene; V was cut back by 4 bases and J by 3 bases. Germline CDR1 reads SGHTA; CDR2 reads FQGNSA. CDR3 length: 19 amino acids. CDR3 in amino acids: CASSSTSGRVLGHKETQYF. CDR3 sequence (DNA): TGTGCCAGCAGCTCGACTAGCGGGAGGGTTTTAGGGCATAAAGAGACCCAGTACTTC. The complete variable domain, with remaining parts taken from reference TRBV7-2 and TRBJ2-5, reads GAGVSQSPSNKVTEKGKDVELRCDPISGHTALYWYRQSLGQGLEFLIYFQGNSAPDKSGLPSDRFSAERTGGSVSTLTIQRTQQEDSAVYLCASSSTSGRVLGHKETQYFGPGTRLLVL.

V and J are TRBV10-3 and TRBJ1-5; D ambiguous. Trimming stripped 2 bases from V and 10 bases from J, with 9 bases between. CDR1 is ENHRY, CDR2 SYGVKD, per germline. The CDR3 consists of 12 residues. The CDR3 region is CAISEPYSPQHF. The CDR3 DNA reads as TGTGCCATCAGTGAGCCGTACAGTCCCCAGCATTTT.

The V and J genes are TRBV9 and TRBJ2-7; TRBD1 is a possible D gene (6 bases). Germline-derived CDR1 and CDR2 are SGDLS and YYNGEE. The CDR3 runs 13 residues. Trimming cost V 0 bases and J 5 bases, with 9 bases left between them. As DNA, the CDR3 is TGTGCCAGCAGCGTAGGGGGGACAAACGAGCAGTACTTC. Protein: CASSVGGTNEQYF.

This clone has a single count. The chain recombines TRBV7-2 with TRBJ2-7; a possible D gene is TRBD1 (5 bases). The V gene lost 1 base and the J gene lost 3 bases, with 7 bases spanning the gap. The CDR3 runs 13 residues. Looked up from germline, CDR1 is SGHTA and CDR2 is FQGNSA. The CDR3 loop is CASSLGGLYEQYF. Here the CDR3 DNA reads TGTGCCAGCAGCTTAGGGGGCCTCTACGAGCAGTACTTC.

The genes are TRBV6-4 and TRBJ1-5; 7 nucleotides line up with TRBD1. The germline V gene encodes CDR1 MRHNA and CDR2 SNTAGT. This CDR3 has 13 residues. V lost 6 bases and J lost 4; bases outside the gene matches: 3. In nucleotides, the CDR3 is TGTGCCAGCAGCACGGACAGGAATCAGCCCCAGCATTTT. It is translated as CASSTDRNQPQHF.

J is TRBJ2-7 and V is TRBV10-3; TRBD1 agrees at 8 bases. The CDR3 has 15 amino acids. J was trimmed by 0 bases and V by 10 bases; bases with no gene match: 11. CDR1 is ENHRY, CDR2 SYGVKD, per germline. In nucleotides, the CDR3 is TGTGCCACCTATTCGCGACAGGGGTTCTCCTACGAGCAGTACTTC. This translates into CATYSRQGFSYEQYF.

About this clone: Mismatch with germline at one junction end may stem from a read error. This chain uses TRBV2 with TRBJ1-2; a possible D gene is TRBD1 (6 bases). This CDR3 contains 16 residues. Germline CDR1 reads SNHLY; CDR2 reads FYNNEI. For the CDR3, the DNA is TGTGCCAACAGTGAATTCCGGGGGGGCCGGGACTATGGCTACACCTTC. It translates to CANSEFRGGRDYGYTF.

The chain joins TRBV11-3 to TRBJ2-1, with TRBD2 identical over 8 bases. V gave up 1 base and J gave up 2 bases; unmatched junction bases: 1. Per the germline V gene, CDR1 is SGHNT and CDR2 is YENEEA. This CDR3 region has 15 residues. The CDR3 here is CASSLVAGTYNEQFF. The CDR3 DNA sequence: TGTGCCAGCAGCTTAGTAGCGGGGACCTACAATGAGCAGTTCTTC.

DNA of the CDR3: TGTGCCAGCAGTTACTCGGGACAGTACGAGCAGTACTTC. The encoded protein is CASSYSGQYEQYF. J is TRBJ2-7 and V is TRBV6-5; TRBD1 aligns across 7 bases. This CDR3 comprises 13 residues. In germline, CDR1 is MNHEY, CDR2 SVGAGI. J gave up 4 bases and V 0 bases, and 0 bases lay outside the gene matches.

The table lists this clone with a count of one. The rearrangement joins TRBV23-1 to TRBJ1-1, with D possibly TRBD1 on 5 matching bases. TRBV23-1 is an ORF, and what it does is uncertain. V lost 4 bases to trimming and J lost 3 bases, with 18 bases between them. This CDR3 spans 16 amino acids. The DNA for the CDR3 is TGCGCCAGCAGTCGCAGGGTCCTTTTCTCTGACACTGAAGCTTTCTTT. Translating gives CASSRRVLFSDTEAFF.

This chain links TRBV25-1 with TRBJ2-1; D might be TRBD2 (5 bases). Germline V gene lookup returns CDR1 MGHDK and CDR2 SYGVNS. This CDR3 is built from 13 residues. The ends were cut back, 4 bases at V and 7 bases at J, with 11 bases in the middle. CDR3 sequence: CASSAGSRNEQFF. The CDR3 DNA is TGTGCCAGCAGTGCGGGAAGTCGGAATGAGCAGTTCTTC.

This clone appeared once. The rearrangement links TRBV5-1 to TRBJ2-5; maybe TRBD2 (5 bases). The V gene lost 3 bases and the J gene lost 1 base, with 10 bases spanning the gap. The CDR3 spans 14 residues. Germline V gives CDR1 SGHRS, CDR2 YFSETQ. The CDR3 DNA is TGCGCCAGCAGCTCCGGACTCGCCCAAGAGACCCAGTACTTC. Protein: CASSSGLAQETQYF.

The chain carries TRBV11-2 and TRBJ2-7, with D possibly TRBD1 on 5 matching bases. V lost 5 bases, J lost 2 bases, and 19 bases lay in between. Germline lookup yields CDR1 SGHAT and CDR2 FQNNGV. This CDR3 is 16 amino acids long. The CDR3 nucleotides are TGTGCCAGCAGCCTAGGGTCCCGACAGCTCGCCTACGAGCAGTACTTC. Translating gives CASSLGSRQLAYEQYF.

The gene calls are TRBV7-9 and TRBJ1-6; 10 nucleotides match TRBD1. This CDR3 contains 16 residues. Germline CDR1 is SEHNR and CDR2 is FQNEAQ (reference sequence). V lost 3 bases, J lost 6 bases, and 5 bases stayed unmatched. CDR3 nucleotides: TGTGCCAGCAGCTTGGGACAGGGGAGGAGTAATTCACCCCTCCACTTT. This sequence encodes CASSLGQGRSNSPLHF.

This chain connects TRBV9 to TRBJ2-7; D is possibly TRBD2 (6 bases). CDR1 and CDR2 (germline): SGDLS, YYNGEE. The V end lost 0 bases, the J end lost 2 bases, and 15 bases lay between the germline ends. This CDR3 is built from 16 residues. The CDR3 loop reads CASSVDYGGGTYEQYF. The CDR3 coding sequence is TGTGCCAGCAGCGTAGATTACGGGGGAGGTACCTACGAGCAGTACTTC. Supplemented by reference TRBV9 and TRBJ2-7, the full variable domain reads DSGVTQTPKHLITATGQRVTLRCSPRSGDLSVYWYQQSLDQGLQFLIQYYNGEERAKGNILERFSAQQFPDLHSELNLSSLELGDSALYFCASSVDYGGGTYEQYFGPGTRLTVT.

The chain uses TRBV14 and TRBJ2-2; weak D call: TRBD1 (5 bases). The CDR3 spans 14 residues. V dropped 2 bases and J dropped 5 bases, with 9 bases sitting between them. From germline, CDR1 is SGHDN and CDR2 FVKESK. CDR3: CASSQKGWTGELFF. The DNA of the CDR3 is TGTGCCAGCAGCCAAAAGGGGTGGACCGGGGAGCTGTTTTTT.

The rearrangement links TRBV6-1 to TRBJ2-3, with TRBD2 identical over 9 bases. CDR1 and CDR2 (germline): MNHNS, SASEGT. This CDR3 is built from 14 residues. Unmatched junction bases numbered 7, after V lost 10 bases and J lost 2 bases. The CDR3 bases are TGTGCCATATCTAGCGGGGCATCCACAGATACGCAGTATTTT. Translated, it gives CAISSGASTDTQYF.

J is TRBJ2-7 and V is TRBV13; TRBD1 aligns across 7 bases. Germline loops: CDR1 PRHDT, CDR2 FYEKMQ (reference sequence). J was trimmed by 2 bases and V by 3 bases; bases with no gene match: 13. This CDR3 is 17 amino acids long. Here the CDR3 reads CASSFRDSISLAYEQYF. CDR3 nucleotides: TGTGCCAGCAGCTTCCGGGACAGCATTTCCTTGGCCTACGAGCAGTACTTC.

The chain uses TRBV28 and TRBJ1-5; D may be TRBD1 (5 bases). The V and J ends lost 1 base and 3 bases respectively, with 10 bases between them. The CDR3 contains 15 residues. CDR1 MDHEN and CDR2 SYDVKM come from the germline V gene. For the CDR3, the DNA is TGTGCCAGCAGTTTATTGGCTGGGGCCAATCAGCCCCAGCATTTT. The encoded protein is CASSLLAGANQPQHF.

The chain uses TRBV7-9 and TRBJ2-7, with D possibly being TRBD1 (5 bases). Germline values: CDR1 SEHNR, CDR2 FQNEAQ (reference sequence). V was cut by 1 base and J by 3 bases, with 13 bases left in between. CDR3 length: 15 residues. This CDR3 reads CASSLDSTGNYEQYF. The CDR3, as DNA: TGTGCCAGCAGCTTAGACTCCACAGGTAACTACGAGCAGTACTTC.

The chain joins TRBV4-2 to TRBJ2-5; tentatively, D is TRBD1 (5 bases). Between the trimmed V and J ends, which lost 3 bases and 1 base, there was a span of 9 bases. The CDR3 length is 14 residues. In germline, CDR1 is LGHNA, CDR2 YNFKEQ. CDR3 region: CASSQRQTQETQYF. The DNA for the CDR3 is TGTGCCAGCAGCCAGAGACAGACCCAAGAGACCCAGTACTTC.

The gene calls are TRBV14 and TRBJ2-5; D perhaps matches TRBD1 (6 bases). The CDR3 is 17 amino acids. V dropped 3 bases and J dropped 7 bases, with 24 bases sitting between them. Germline V gene sequence: CDR1 SGHDN, CDR2 FVKESK. The CDR3 sequence is CASSQNDRPNLLGTQYF. DNA for the CDR3: TGTGCCAGCAGCCAGAACGACAGGCCTAACCTTCTGGGGACCCAGTACTTC.

The chain carries TRBV29-1 and TRBJ2-5, with 7 bases fitting TRBD1. CDR1 is SQVTM and CDR2 is ANQGSEA in the germline V gene. V lost 6 bases to trimming and J lost 1 base; unmatched junction nucleotides: 5. The length of the CDR3 is 13 residues. As DNA, the CDR3 is TGCAGCGTCGCTCGGGACAGCCAAGAGACCCAGTACTTC. The encoded protein is CSVARDSQETQYF. The full variable domain, with the rest looked up from reference TRBV29-1 and TRBJ2-5, is SAVISQKPSRDICQRGTSLTIQCQVDSQVTMMFWYRQQPGQSLTLIATANQGSEATYESGFVIDKFPISRPNLTFSTLTVSNMSPEDSSIYLCSVARDSQETQYFGPGTRLLVL.

The chain is built from TRBV5-4 and TRBJ1-1, with unresolved D. With 0 bases removed from V and 9 bases from J, the gap between germline ends came to 9 bases. The germline V gene encodes CDR1 SGHNT and CDR2 YYREEE (reference sequence). The length of the CDR3 is 12 residues. CDR3 DNA: TGTGCCAGCAGCTTGGATCACAGTCAAGCTTTCTTT. It yields the protein CASSLDHSQAFF.

This rearrangement joins TRBV5-4 to TRBJ1-2; D is ambiguous. CDR1 is SGHNT, CDR2 YYREEE, per germline (reference sequence). This CDR3 comprises 13 residues. Trimming removed 0 bases at V and 5 bases at J, with 8 bases between. In DNA, the CDR3 is TGTGCCAGCAGCTTGGTTCCGGAGTATGGCTACACCTTC. Translation: CASSLVPEYGYTF.

The chain has TRBV2 and TRBJ2-7; possibly TRBD1 for D (6 bases). Per the germline V gene, CDR1 is SNHLY and CDR2 is FYNNEI. The CDR3 runs to 15 residues. The V gene lost 3 bases and the J gene lost 4 bases, with 16 bases spanning the gap. The CDR3 region is CASSEPTRGGYEQYF. The CDR3 coding sequence is TGTGCCAGCAGTGAGCCCACCAGGGGCGGGTACGAGCAGTACTTC.